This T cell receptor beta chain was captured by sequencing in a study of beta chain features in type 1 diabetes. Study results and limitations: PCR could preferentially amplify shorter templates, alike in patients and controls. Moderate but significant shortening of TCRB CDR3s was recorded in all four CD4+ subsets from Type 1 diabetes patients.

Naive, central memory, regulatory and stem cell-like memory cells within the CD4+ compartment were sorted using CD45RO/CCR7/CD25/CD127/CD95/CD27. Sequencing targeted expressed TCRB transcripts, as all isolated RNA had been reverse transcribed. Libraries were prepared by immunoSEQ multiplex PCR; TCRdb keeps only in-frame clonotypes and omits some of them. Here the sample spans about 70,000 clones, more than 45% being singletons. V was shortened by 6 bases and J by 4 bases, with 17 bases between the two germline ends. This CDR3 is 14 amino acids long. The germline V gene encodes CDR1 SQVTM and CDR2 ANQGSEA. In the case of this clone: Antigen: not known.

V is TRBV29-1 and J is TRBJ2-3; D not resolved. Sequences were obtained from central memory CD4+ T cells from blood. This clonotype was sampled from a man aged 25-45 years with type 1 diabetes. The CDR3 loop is CSVERMKPADTQYF. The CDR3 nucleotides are TGCAGCGTGGAGCGAATGAAGCCGGCAGATACGCAGTATTTT.